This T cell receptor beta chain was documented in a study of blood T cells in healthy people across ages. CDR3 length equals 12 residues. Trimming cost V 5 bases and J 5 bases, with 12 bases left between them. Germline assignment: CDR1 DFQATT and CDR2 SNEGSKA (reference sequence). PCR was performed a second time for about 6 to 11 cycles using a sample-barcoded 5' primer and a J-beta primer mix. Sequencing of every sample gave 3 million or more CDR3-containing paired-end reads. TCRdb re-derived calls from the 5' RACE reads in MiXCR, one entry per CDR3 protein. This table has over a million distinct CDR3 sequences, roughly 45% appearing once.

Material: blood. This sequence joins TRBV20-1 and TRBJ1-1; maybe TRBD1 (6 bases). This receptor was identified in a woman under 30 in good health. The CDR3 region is CSARRGGTEAFF. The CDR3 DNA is TGCAGTGCTCGCAGGGGTGGGACTGAAGCTTTCTTT.